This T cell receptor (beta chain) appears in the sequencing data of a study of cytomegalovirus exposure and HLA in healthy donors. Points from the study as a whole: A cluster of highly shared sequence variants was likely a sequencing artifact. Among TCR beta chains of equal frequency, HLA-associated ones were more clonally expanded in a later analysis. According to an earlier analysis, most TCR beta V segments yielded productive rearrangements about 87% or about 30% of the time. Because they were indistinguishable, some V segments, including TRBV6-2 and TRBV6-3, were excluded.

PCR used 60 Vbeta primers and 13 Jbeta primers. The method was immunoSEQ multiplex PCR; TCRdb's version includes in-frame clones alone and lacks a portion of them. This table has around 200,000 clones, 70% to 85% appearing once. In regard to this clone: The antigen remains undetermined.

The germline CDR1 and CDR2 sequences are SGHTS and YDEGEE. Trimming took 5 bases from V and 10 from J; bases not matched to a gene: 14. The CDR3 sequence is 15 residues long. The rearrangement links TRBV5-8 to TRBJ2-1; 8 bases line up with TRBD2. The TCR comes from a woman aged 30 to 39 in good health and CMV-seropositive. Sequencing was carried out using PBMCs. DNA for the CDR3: TGTGCCAGCAGGCTCTATCGGGAGGGCCCCCAAGAGCAGTTCTTC. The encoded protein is CASRLYREGPQEQFF. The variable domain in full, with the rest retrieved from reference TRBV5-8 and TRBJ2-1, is EAGVTQSPTHLIKTRGQQATLRCSPISGHTSVYWYQQALGLGLQFLLWYDEGEERNRGNFPPRFSGRQFPNYSSELNVNALELEDSALYLCASRLYREGPQEQFFGPGTRLTVL.